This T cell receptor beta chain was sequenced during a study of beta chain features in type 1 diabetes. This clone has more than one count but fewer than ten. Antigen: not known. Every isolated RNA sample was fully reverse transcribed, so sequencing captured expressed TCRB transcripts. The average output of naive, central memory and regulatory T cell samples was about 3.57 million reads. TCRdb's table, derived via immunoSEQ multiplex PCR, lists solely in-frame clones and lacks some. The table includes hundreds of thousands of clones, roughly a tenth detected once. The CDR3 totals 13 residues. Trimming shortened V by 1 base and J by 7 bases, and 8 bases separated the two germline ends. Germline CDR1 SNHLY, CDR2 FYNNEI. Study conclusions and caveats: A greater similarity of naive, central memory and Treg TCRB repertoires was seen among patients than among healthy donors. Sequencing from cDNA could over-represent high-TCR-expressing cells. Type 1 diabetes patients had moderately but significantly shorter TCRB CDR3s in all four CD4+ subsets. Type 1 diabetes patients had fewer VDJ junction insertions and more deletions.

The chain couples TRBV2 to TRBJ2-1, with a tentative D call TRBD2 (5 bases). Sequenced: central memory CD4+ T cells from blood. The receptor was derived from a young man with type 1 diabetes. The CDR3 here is CASSEGTGNEQFF. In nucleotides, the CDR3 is TGTGCCAGCAGTGAAGGGACGGGGAATGAGCAGTTCTTC.